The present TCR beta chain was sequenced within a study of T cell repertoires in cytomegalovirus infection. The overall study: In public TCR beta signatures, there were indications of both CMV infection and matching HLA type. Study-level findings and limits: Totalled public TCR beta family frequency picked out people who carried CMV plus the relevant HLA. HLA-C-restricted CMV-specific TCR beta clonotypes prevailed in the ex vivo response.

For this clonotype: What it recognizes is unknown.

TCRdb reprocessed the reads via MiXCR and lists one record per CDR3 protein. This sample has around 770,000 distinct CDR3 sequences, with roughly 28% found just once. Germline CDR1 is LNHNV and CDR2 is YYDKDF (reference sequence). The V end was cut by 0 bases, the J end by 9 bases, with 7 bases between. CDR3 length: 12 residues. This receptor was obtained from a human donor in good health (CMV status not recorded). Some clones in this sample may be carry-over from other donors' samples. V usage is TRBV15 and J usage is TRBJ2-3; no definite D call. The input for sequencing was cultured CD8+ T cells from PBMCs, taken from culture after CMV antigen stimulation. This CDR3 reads CATSREARTQYF. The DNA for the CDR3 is TGTGCCACCAGCAGAGAAGCCCGGACGCAGTATTTT.